This is a list of T cell receptor beta chains from one sample in a study of T cells in localized non-small cell lung cancer. Some clones are missing from TCRdb's copy, which holds only in-frame ones; the method was immunoSEQ multiplex PCR. The table shows fewer than 95,000 clones, with approximately 90% occurring only once. Sequences were derived from PBMCs, sampled before any cancer treatment. These receptors all stem from a woman aged 40-69 years with stage II squamous cell lung carcinoma. The CDR3 runs from the conserved cysteine through the conserved F or W. D genes are given only for firm matches. Size is stated for part of the rows, as once, few or many counts, or as a class when the clone is expanded.

.	TRBJ2-2	TRBV5-1	.	CASSLVSTGELFF	TGCGCCAGCAGCTTGGTTAGCACCGGGGAGCTGTTTTTT
TRBD2	TRBJ2-5	TRBV5-4	.	CASSFRGTRGAETQYF	TGTGCCAGCAGCTTTCGAGGGACTAGGGGGGCCGAGACCCAGTACTTC
TRBD1	TRBJ1-2	TRBV6-1	.	CASSAGQGFGYTF	TGTGCCAGCAGTGCAGGACAGGGCTTTGGCTACACCTTC
.	TRBJ1-5	TRBV18	.	CASSRSRDGGRPQHF	TGTGCCAGCTCACGCTCCAGGGACGGCGGGCGGCCCCAGCATTTT
.	TRBJ1-2	TRBV5-1	once	CASSRTGTSYGYTF	TGCGCCAGCAGCCGGACCGGGACATCGTATGGCTACACCTTC
.	TRBJ2-3	TRBV11-2	.	CASSLVEGTQYF	TGTGCCAGCAGCTTAGTCGAAGGTACGCAGTATTTT
TRBD1	TRBJ1-1	TRBV6-1	.	CASRPGTGKTEAFF	TGTGCCAGCAGGCCCGGGACAGGGAAAACTGAAGCTTTCTTT
.	TRBJ1-2	TRBV5-1	.	CASGQGPIYGYTF	TGCGCCAGCGGCCAGGGGCCCATCTATGGCTACACCTTC
.	TRBJ2-2	TRBV6-5	.	CASSPTQGSPGELFF	TGTGCCAGCAGTCCGACGCAGGGAAGTCCCGGGGAGCTGTTTTTT
.	TRBJ2-2	TRBV6-5	.	CASSSGTGELFF	TGTGCCAGCAGTTCGGGGACCGGGGAGCTGTTTTTT
.	TRBJ2-1	TRBV6-5	.	CASSSGTSKHNEQFF	TGTGCCAGCAGTTCCGGGACTTCTAAACATAATGAGCAGTTCTTC
.	TRBJ2-5	TRBV5-4	.	CASQERDGSETQYF	TGTGCCAGCCAAGAGAGGGACGGTTCGGAGACCCAGTACTTC
.	TRBJ1-1	TRBV6-6	.	CASRGTEAFF	TGTGCCAGCAGAGGGACTGAAGCTTTCTTT
.	TRBJ1-4	TRBV11-2	.	CASSLFARAVTNEKLFF	TGTGCCAGCAGCTTATTCGCCAGGGCGGTAACTAATGAAAAACTGTTTTTT
.	TRBJ2-2	TRBV6-5	.	CASSSLRTVAGELFF	TGTGCCAGCAGCAGCCTTAGGACAGTCGCCGGGGAGCTGTTTTTT
TRBD1	TRBJ1-1	TRBV27	once	CASKDRARTEAFF	TGTGCCAGCAAGGACAGGGCGAGGACTGAAGCTTTCTTT
.	TRBJ1-2	TRBV4-1	.	CASSPWRGYGYTF	TGCGCCAGCAGCCCATGGCGAGGATATGGCTACACCTTC
TRBD2	TRBJ2-3	TRBV4-2	.	CASSLTSGSQDTQYF	TGTGCCAGCAGCCTCACTAGCGGCTCTCAAGATACGCAGTATTTT
TRBD2	TRBJ2-2	TRBV5-4	.	CASSPTGTRGGGELFF	TGTGCCAGCAGCCCAACCGGGACTAGAGGTGGCGGGGAGCTGTTTTTT
.	TRBJ2-2	TRBV14	.	CASSQDPRMSRTGELFF	TGTGCCAGCAGCCAAGATCCTAGAATGAGTCGCACCGGGGAGCTGTTTTTT
.	TRBJ1-6	TRBV4-2	.	CASSQDRLNSPLHF	TGTGCCAGCAGCCAAGACAGGCTCAATTCACCCCTCCACTTT
.	TRBJ2-1	TRBV9	.	CASSSGDRPGGSYNEQFF	TGTGCCAGCAGTTCCGGGGACAGGCCGGGGGGCTCCTACAATGAGCAGTTCTTC
TRBD1	TRBJ1-2	TRBV19	.	CASSQTGVDYGYTF	TGTGCCAGTAGCCAGACAGGGGTTGACTATGGCTACACCTTC
TRBD2	TRBJ2-3	TRBV4-2	once	CASSQVMAKRDLDTQYF	TGTGCCAGCAGCCAAGTGATGGCGAAGCGGGATTTAGATACGCAGTATTTT
.	TRBJ2-1	TRBV5-1	once	CASSPAGTVISEQFF	TGCGCCAGCAGCCCCGCCGGGACCGTCATTAGTGAGCAGTTCTTC
TRBD1	TRBJ1-1	TRBV7-6	.	CASSPTPGTGFGSGNTEAFF	TGTGCCAGCAGCCCAACCCCCGGGACAGGGTTCGGATCGGGTAACACTGAAGCTTTCTTT
.	TRBJ1-2	TRBV5-5	.	CASSLAGDIYGYTF	TGTGCCAGCAGCTTGGCCGGGGACATATATGGCTACACCTTC
.	TRBJ1-5	TRBV11-2	.	CASSLDSGGAGQPQHF	TGTGCCAGCAGCTTGGATAGCGGGGGGGCGGGACAGCCCCAGCATTTT
TRBD1	TRBJ2-3	TRBV27	.	CASSQDRGRADTQYF	TGTGCCAGCAGTCAAGACAGGGGCCGGGCAGATACGCAGTATTTT
.	TRBJ2-6	TRBV2	.	CASSETWLGGAGANVLTF	TGTGCCAGCAGTGAGACGTGGCTCGGGGGCGCGGGGGCCAACGTCCTGACTTTC
TRBD1	TRBJ2-5	TRBV23-1	.	CASSQSSHRGWETQYF	TGCGCCAGCAGTCAATCCTCTCACAGGGGGTGGGAGACCCAGTACTTC
TRBD2	TRBJ2-7	TRBV7-9	.	CASSFGTSGVYEQYF	TGTGCCAGCAGCTTCGGGACTAGCGGGGTCTACGAGCAGTACTTC
.	TRBJ1-1	TRBV10-3	once	CAAGWDTEAFF	TGTGCCGCCGGTTGGGACACTGAAGCTTTCTTT
.	TRBJ2-5	TRBV29-1	once	CSVGRDFETQYF	TGCAGCGTTGGCAGGGACTTCGAGACCCAGTACTTC
.	TRBJ2-3	TRBV9	.	CASTGGGAGTDTQYF	TGTGCCAGCACCGGTGGGGGGGCCGGCACAGATACGCAGTATTTT
.	TRBJ2-5	TRBV5-1	.	CASSLGTRQETQYF	TGCGCCAGCAGCTTGGGGACTCGTCAAGAGACCCAGTACTTC
.	TRBJ2-7	TRBV7-2	.	CASTENRREQYF	TGTGCCAGCACCGAAAACAGGCGCGAGCAGTACTTC
TRBD2	TRBJ2-3	TRBV5-1	.	CASRLLAGRTDTQYF	TGCGCCAGCAGACTTCTAGCGGGGCGCACAGATACGCAGTATTTT
.	TRBJ1-2	TRBV5-1	.	CASSPRTDHYGYTF	TGCGCCAGCAGCCCTAGGACAGACCACTATGGCTACACCTTC
.	TRBJ1-1	TRBV6-5	once	CASIDGGGTEAFF	TGTGCCAGCATCGATGGGGGGGGCACTGAAGCTTTCTTT
.	TRBJ2-7	TRBV7-9	once	CASSPPNRGGQYF	TGTGCCAGCAGCCCTCCGAACCGAGGAGGGCAGTACTTC
.	TRBJ1-3	TRBV7-2	.	CASSSLGATGGNTIYF	TGTGCCAGCAGCTCCCTAGGAGCTACGGGGGGAAACACCATATATTTT
.	TRBJ1-5	TRBV5-1	.	CASSRDSNQPQHF	TGCGCCAGCAGCCGGGACAGCAATCAGCCCCAGCATTTT
.	TRBJ1-2	TRBV5-1	.	CASSLAGQANYGYTF	TGCGCCAGCAGCTTGGCGGGCCAAGCTAACTATGGCTACACCTTC
.	TRBJ1-3	TRBV5-6	.	CASSSRVLGGNTIYF	TGTGCCAGCAGCTCCAGGGTACTAGGTGGAAACACCATATATTTT
TRBD2	TRBJ2-3	TRBV10-2	.	CASKRAGGVDTQYF	TGCGCCAGCAAGCGGGCGGGGGGTGTAGATACGCAGTATTTT
.	TRBJ1-1	TRBV7-9	once	CASSPKGRSINTEAFF	TGTGCCAGCAGCCCTAAGGGACGGTCGATCAACACTGAAGCTTTCTTT
.	TRBJ2-3	TRBV6-1	.	CASSASGARTDTQYF	TGTGCCAGCAGTGCCTCGGGGGCTCGCACAGATACGCAGTATTTT
TRBD1	TRBJ2-7	TRBV27	.	CASRQGTEQYF	TGTGCCAGCAGACAGGGGACCGAGCAGTACTTC
.	TRBJ1-5	TRBV19	.	CASSILGGGYQPQHF	TGTGCCAGTAGTATCCTGGGTGGGGGATACCAGCCCCAGCATTTT
.	TRBJ1-6	TRBV15	.	CATSLGRGYNSPLHF	TGTGCCACCAGCCTAGGCAGGGGTTATAATTCACCCCTCCACTTT
.	TRBJ2-1	TRBV5-1	.	CASSLASFFSYDEQFF	TGCGCCAGCAGCTTGGCAAGTTTTTTTAGTTATGATGAGCAGTTCTTC
.	TRBJ1-5	TRBV28	few	CASSAQVDSNQPQHF	TGTGCCAGCAGTGCTCAGGTAGATAGCAATCAGCCCCAGCATTTT
TRBD1	TRBJ1-1	TRBV29-1	.	CSAGQSNTEAFF	TGCAGCGCGGGACAGTCGAACACTGAAGCTTTCTTT
.	TRBJ1-1	TRBV5-1	.	CASSPTLSGNTEAFF	TGCGCCAGCAGCCCCACTCTCTCCGGGAACACTGAAGCTTTCTTT